This T cell receptor (beta chain) is drawn from a study of technical replicates of blood from a few donors (dated by TCRdb to 2017 to 2019). A remark on this clone: There is no known antigen for this receptor. The sample holds no much larger clone one base away, and base qualities are not on file.

The library was prepared using the immunoSEQ multiplex PCR assay. TCRdb holds this immuneACCESS table with in-frame rearrangements only. Some clones are missing; in checked studies, unresolved V genes explain under half, and the rest has no known cause. This sample comprises 55,000 to 60,000 clones, around 95% of them detected only once. The top ten clones comprise about 4% of the sample. V lost 3 bases and J lost 2 bases, and the count of bases not matched to a germline gene is 4. Counted from cysteine to phenylalanine, this CDR3 has 14 amino acids. The DNA shown is the 42-base CDR3, in frame from base 1. The germline V gene encodes CDR1 SGDLS and CDR2 YYNGEE.

Sequenced material: PBMCs. The receptor was derived from a human donor in good health. Some clones in this sample may be carry-over from other donors' samples. The chain couples TRBV9 to TRBJ2-7, with 8 central nucleotides matching TRBD2. The CDR3 loop reads CASSAGLVPYEQYF. The nucleotides are TGTGCCAGCAGCGCGGGACTAGTCCCCTACGAGCAGTACTTC.